This TCR beta chain was retrieved from a study of CD8 T cells in ankylosing spondylitis. This clonotype was recorded a few times. The antigen is undetermined. Quantitative 5'-RACE was performed with molecular barcodes, and it yielded the TCR beta libraries. Each CDR3 protein gets one entry after TCRdb re-called the 5' RACE reads with MiXCR. The sample lists fewer than 250,000 distinct CDR3 sequences, roughly a tenth seen once, with 21% in the top ten. The study's findings and limits: Typical of ankylosing spondylitis blood, it appeared, was a TCR beta motif of seven to nine highly homologous variants. Significant enrichment of disease-linked clones was reported in matched ankylosing spondylitis synovial fluid.

The CDR3 extends over 15 amino acids. V was clipped by 5 bases and J by 5 bases, with 16 bases between them. This TCR derives from a male donor with ankylosing spondylitis or in good health (not recorded which). Input material: blood, either unsorted or a sorted T cell fraction (not recorded which). The chain combines TRBV12-3 or TRBV12-4 with TRBJ1-5; weak D call: TRBD1 (6 bases). The CDR3 DNA follows: TGTGCCAGCAGTCCCGCGGGGGGCAGGGATCAGCCCCAGCATTTT. This translates into CASSPAGGRDQPQHF.